This note documents a single T cell receptor (beta chain) sequence. The antigen is undetermined. The record originates from a study of blood T cells in healthy people across ages. At the level of the study: Capture by template switching was about one barcoded beta molecule per two T cells. General study findings and limits: Unknown CMV status may confound age-related changes in expanded clones.

Isolated per sample were at least 6 million PBMCs. Germline trimming cut 5 bases from V and 3 bases from J; bases unmatched to any gene: 7. The CDR3 is 16 amino acids. Germline V lookup: CDR1 LGHNA, CDR2 YNFKEQ. Using a J-beta primer mix together with a sample-barcoded 5' primer, a second PCR was run for roughly 6 to 11 cycles. TCRdb reanalysed the 5' RACE reads using MiXCR and keeps one entry per CDR3 protein. Among approximately 1.5 million distinct CDR3 sequences, under 55% were seen once, and the ten largest hold around 4%. Sequenced input: blood. This sequence joins TRBV4-2 and TRBJ2-2; 9 bases are a match to TRBD2. This clonotype originated in a woman aged 18-30 years in good health. CDR3 in amino acids: CASSVHLAGYTGELFF. CDR3 DNA sequence: TGTGCCAGCAGCGTCCACCTAGCGGGGTACACCGGGGAGCTGTTTTTT.